These 25 T cell receptor beta chains were sequenced from one sample in a study of post-analysis software for immune sequencing data. The library was made from cDNA and included unique molecular identifiers. TCRdb fed the PCR reads into MiXCR, producing one record per CDR3 protein. Of hundreds of thousands of distinct CDR3 sequences in the sample, 30% are singletons; the top ten hold 0.5% to 0.6%. Study-level findings and limits: Included in a set of five TRBV segments more frequent in patients than controls were TRBV5-6, TRBV5-1 and TRBV20-1.

For these TCRs, the target antigens are not known. Material: blood. These receptors all stem from a girl under 18 with multiple sclerosis.

This clonotype has a handful of counts. The chain carries TRBV9 and TRBJ2-1, with D unresolved. The CDR3 runs to 15 residues. The germline V and J ends were trimmed by 0 bases and 9 bases, with 16 bases remaining between them. Germline CDR1 reads SGDLS; CDR2 reads YYNGEE. CDR3 DNA sequence: TGTGCCAGCAGCGTAGGAGCAGGAGCAGCAAGTGAGCAGTTCTTC. Translation: CASSVGAGAASEQFF. Supplemented by reference TRBV9 and TRBJ2-1, the full variable domain reads DSGVTQTPKHLITATGQRVTLRCSPRSGDLSVYWYQQSLDQGLQFLIQYYNGEERAKGNILERFSAQQFPDLHSELNLSSLELGDSALYFCASSVGAGAASEQFFGPGTRLTVL.

A few counts support this clonotype. The CDR3 sequence is CSVTRTGREGEKLFF. The DNA for the CDR3 is TGCAGCGTCACTAGGACAGGAAGGGAGGGTGAAAAACTGTTTTTT. This chain connects TRBV29-1 to TRBJ1-4; 7 nucleotides match TRBD1. Losses at the gene ends were 6 bases for V and 7 bases for J; bases not matched to a gene: 14. Germline values: CDR1 SQVTM, CDR2 ANQGSEA. The CDR3 is 15 residues long.

This clonotype was recorded a few times. V and J are TRBV6-2 or TRBV6-3 and TRBJ2-5; D may be TRBD2 (5 bases). The CDR3 is 15 amino acids. V was cut by 4 bases and J by 2 bases, with 14 bases left in between. The germline CDR1 and CDR2 sequences are MNHEY and SVGEGT. CDR3 loop: CASSSTRLRQETQYF. The CDR3 DNA sequence: TGTGCCAGCAGTTCCACTAGACTTAGACAAGAGACCCAGTACTTC.

This clonotype was counted only a few times. The J gene is TRBJ2-1, the V gene TRBV12-3 or TRBV12-4, with D perhaps given as TRBD1 or TRBD2 (5 bases each). The CDR3 runs 16 residues. V lost 3 bases and J 6 bases, leaving 18 bases between the germline ends. CDR3: CASSFRRPLGGNEQFF. In DNA form, the CDR3 reads TGTGCCAGCAGTTTCAGACGCCCCCTTGGGGGCAATGAGCAGTTCTTC.

Only a few counts were recorded for this clonotype. The CDR3 loop is CSVGQKWVNTEAFF. CDR3 DNA sequence: TGCAGTGTGGGGCAGAAGTGGGTGAACACTGAAGCTTTCTTT. The rearrangement uses TRBV20-1 and TRBJ1-1; D perhaps matches TRBD1 (5 bases). The CDR3 totals 14 residues. Germline V gene lookup returns CDR1 DFQATT and CDR2 SNEGSKA (reference sequence). Trimming took 7 bases from V and 0 from J, leaving 15 bases between them.

This clonotype was seen more than once but under ten times. The gene calls are TRBV29-1 and TRBJ1-1, with unresolved D. This CDR3 contains 11 residues. CDR1 and CDR2 from the germline V gene are SQVTM and ANQGSEA. Trimming cost V 6 bases and J 1 base, with 6 bases left between them. In DNA form, the CDR3 reads TGCAGCGTGACGGAGAACACTGAAGCTTTCTTT. Translated: CSVTENTEAFF.

In this sample, this clonotype turned up a few times. The V call is TRBV12-3 or TRBV12-4, the J call TRBJ2-7; TRBD1 might be the D (6 bases). The V end was cut by 5 bases, the J end by 3 bases, with 14 bases between. The CDR3 length is 14 residues. CDR3 sequence reads: CASSTIGTIYEQYF. CDR3 in DNA: TGTGCCAGCAGTACTATCGGGACAATCTACGAGCAGTACTTC.

The chain joins TRBV20-1 to TRBJ2-1, with a possible D match to TRBD2 (5 bases). The V gene's germline CDR1 is DFQATT and CDR2 SNEGSKA (reference sequence). This CDR3 comprises 14 residues. V lost 5 bases to trimming and J lost 7 bases, with 18 bases between them. DNA of the CDR3: TGCAGTGCTGGAGGATACATGGTGTTTAATGAGCAGTTCTTC. This gives the protein CSAGGYMVFNEQFF.

This clonotype occurred a few times. V gene TRBV3-1 combines with J gene TRBJ2-3; TRBD2 is a possible D gene (6 bases). V lost 3 bases and J lost 11, with 15 bases in between. The CDR3 has 13 amino acids. In germline, CDR1 is LGHDT, CDR2 YNNKEL (reference sequence). As DNA, the CDR3 is TGTGCCAGCAGCCACGGGACTCCCAATAAGCAGTATTTT. This encodes CASSHGTPNKQYF.

The gene calls are TRBV4-1 and TRBJ1-4, with a tentative D call TRBD1 (5 bases). Germline V gives CDR1 MGHRA, CDR2 YSYEKL. V was cut by 0 bases and J by 11 bases, with 16 bases left in between. The CDR3 contains 15 residues. CDR3: CASSQEIEGRWKLFF. The CDR3 DNA sequence: TGCGCCAGCAGCCAAGAGATTGAGGGGAGGTGGAAACTGTTTTTT.

This clonotype showed up many times. This chain links TRBV6-4 with TRBJ1-2; no clear D. Germline CDR1 reads MRHNA; CDR2 reads SNTAGT. Trimming shortened V by 2 bases and J by 1 base, and 11 bases separated the two germline ends. The CDR3 spans 15 residues. The CDR3 nucleotides read TGTGCCAGCAGTGACACCCACAAGATTAACTATGGCTACACCTTC. Translation: CASSDTHKINYGYTF.

This clonotype was seen at least ten times. The chain joins TRBV12-5 to TRBJ2-5; 7 bases line up with TRBD1. Trimming cost V 5 bases and J 5 bases; bases outside gene matches: 8. This CDR3 region has 14 residues. CDR1 and CDR2 from the germline V gene are LGHNT and FRNRAP. The CDR3 bases are TGTGCTAGTGGTAAAACAGGGGTCCGCGAGACCCAGTACTTC. The encoded protein is CASGKTGVRETQYF.

At least ten counts were recorded for this clonotype. This chain connects TRBV20-1 to TRBJ2-4; D gene uncertain. This CDR3 comprises 14 residues. Per the germline V gene, CDR1 is DFQATT and CDR2 is SNEGSKA (reference sequence). V was trimmed by 1 base and J by 6 bases, leaving 13 bases between them. CDR3 nucleotide sequence: TGCAGTGCTAGAGGAGGTGGCAGACCAAACATTCAGTACTTC. It is translated as CSARGGGRPNIQYF.

The chain has TRBV20-1 and TRBJ1-2; D is undetermined. V was shortened by 3 bases and J by 4 bases, with 12 bases between the two germline ends. CDR1 DFQATT and CDR2 SNEGSKA come from the germline V gene (reference sequence). The CDR3 is 13 residues long. The CDR3 here is CSASTGVVYGYTF. The CDR3 nucleotides read TGCAGTGCTAGCACCGGCGTGGTCTATGGCTACACCTTC.

The chain employs TRBV10-3 and TRBJ2-3; tentative D call: TRBD2 (6 bases). CDR3 size: 16 residues. Germline V CDR1 and CDR2: ENHRY, SYGVKD. The V end was cut by 3 bases, the J end by 0 bases, with 13 bases between. The CDR3 DNA sequence: TGTGCCATCAGTGACTTAAAGGGGAGGAGCACAGATACGCAGTATTTT. It codes for CAISDLKGRSTDTQYF.

This clonotype showed up just a few times. The rearrangement links TRBV6-6 to TRBJ2-7, with D maybe TRBD1 (6 bases). The germline CDR1 and CDR2 sequences are MNHNY and SVGAGI (reference sequence). CDR3 length: 11 residues. V lost 7 bases to trimming and J lost 5 bases, with 9 bases between them. The CDR3 here is CASTNRDEQYF. DNA for the CDR3: TGTGCCAGCACCAACAGGGACGAGCAGTACTTC.

This clonotype was seen only a few times. This chain links TRBV7-9 with TRBJ2-1, with 10 bases that match TRBD2. V was clipped by 5 bases and J by 8 bases; unmatched bases: 15. CDR3 length: 17 amino acids. Germline loops: CDR1 SEHNR, CDR2 FQNEAQ (reference sequence). The CDR3 loop is CASSPTRLAGLRYEQFF. CDR3 coding DNA: TGTGCCAGCAGCCCGACCCGACTAGCGGGCCTAAGGTATGAGCAGTTCTTC.

The sample holds a few counts of this clonotype. V gene TRBV27 combines with J gene TRBJ1-5, with D hard to call. CDR3 length: 15 residues. Germline loops: CDR1 MNHEY, CDR2 SMNVEV (reference sequence). Trimming pared 7 bases from V and 1 base from J, leaving 14 bases between. Here the CDR3 reads CASNSGPWSNQPQHF. CDR3 nucleotides: TGTGCCAGCAATTCCGGGCCGTGGAGCAATCAGCCCCAGCATTTT.

This clonotype was recorded many times. The chain recombines TRBV29-1 with TRBJ2-5; D perhaps matches TRBD2 (7 bases). Germline-derived CDR1 and CDR2 are SQVTM and ANQGSEA. The V end lost 3 bases, the J end lost 2 bases, and 10 bases lay between the germline ends. The length of the CDR3 is 13 residues. The CDR3 DNA reads as TGCAGCGTTGAGCGGGGGCAGCAAGAGACCCAGTACTTC. Translating gives CSVERGQQETQYF.

V gene TRBV29-1 combines with J gene TRBJ2-4; either TRBD1 or TRBD2 may fit D (5 bases each). Trimming cost V 1 base and J 5 bases, with 6 bases left between them. CDR1 and CDR2 from the germline V gene are SQVTM and ANQGSEA. The CDR3 spans 12 residues. CDR3 loop: CSVEAGQNIQYF. The CDR3, as DNA: TGCAGCGTTGAAGCGGGGCAAAACATTCAGTACTTC.

This chain uses TRBV25-1 with TRBJ2-2, with D hard to call. This CDR3 has 14 amino acids. Germline V CDR1 and CDR2: MGHDK, SYGVNS. V was cut by 4 bases and J by 6 bases, with 12 bases left in between. The CDR3 DNA reads as TGTGCCAGCAGTGTTCAGAGAGGCCCCGGGGAGCTGTTTTTT. Translated, it gives CASSVQRGPGELFF.

This clonotype has only one observation. This chain connects TRBV29-1 to TRBJ2-1; no reliable D call. The CDR3 contains 11 residues. Germline V gives CDR1 SQVTM, CDR2 ANQGSEA. The V gene lost 1 base and the J gene lost 8 bases, with 6 bases spanning the gap. The CDR3 reads CSVEAGHEQFF. The DNA for the CDR3 is TGCAGCGTTGAAGCCGGCCATGAGCAGTTCTTC.

This clonotype was detected once. This sequence joins TRBV20-1 and TRBJ1-6; D not certain. The germline CDR1 and CDR2 sequences are DFQATT and SNEGSKA (reference sequence). The germline V and J ends were trimmed by 6 bases and 2 bases, with 11 bases remaining between them. The CDR3 extends over 14 amino acids. CDR3: CSAEGRTYNSPLHF. DNA for the CDR3: TGCAGTGCGGAGGGAAGGACCTATAATTCACCCCTCCACTTT.

The genes are TRBV6-5 and TRBJ2-4; D is possibly TRBD2 (6 bases). This CDR3 spans 15 amino acids. The V gene's germline CDR1 is MNHEY and CDR2 SVGAGI. V was pared by 7 bases and J by 0 bases, with 13 bases between. CDR3 region: CASTDGGPAKNIQYF. The CDR3 region has the DNA TGTGCCAGCACCGACGGGGGTCCAGCCAAAAACATTCAGTACTTC.

This clonotype came up a few times. The chain links TRBV10-2 to TRBJ2-5, with D hard to call. CDR1 WSHSY and CDR2 SAAADI come from the germline V gene. V gave up 7 bases and J gave up 4 bases, with 16 bases separating them. CDR3 length equals 14 residues. The CDR3 DNA reads as TGCGCCAGCACCGGAGTTGGAAGAGGAGAGACCCAGTACTTC. Its protein product is CASTGVGRGETQYF.